This TCR beta chain was retrieved from a study of cytomegalovirus exposure and HLA in healthy donors. Trimming took off 6 bases at V and 1 base at J, with 21 bases between the two ends. The CDR3 consists of 17 residues. Germline V gene lookup returns CDR1 SNHLY and CDR2 FYNNEI. Researchers ran the PCR with 60 Vbeta and 13 Jbeta primers. Libraries were prepared by immunoSEQ multiplex PCR; TCRdb keeps only in-frame clonotypes and omits some of them. The table records hundreds of thousands of clones, less than 85% of them present only once. The source material was PBMCs. The rearrangement links TRBV2 to TRBJ1-1, with no clear D. The receptor's source is a man aged 18 to 30 in good health and CMV-seronegative. CDR3 in DNA: TGTGCCAGCAGGCTTGAGGTGGTTCCCCTTCCGAACACTGAAGCTTTCTTT. This sequence encodes CASRLEVVPLPNTEAFF.